Included here is one T cell receptor beta chain sequence, with context. This CDR3 has 13 amino acids. Germline values: CDR1 SGHRS, CDR2 YFSETQ. Trimming took 7 bases from V and 8 from J, leaving 15 bases between them. This sample was included in a study of CD8 T cells in Susac syndrome. With random hexamers, about 0.5 to 1 ug RNA was reverse transcribed. Multiplex PCR with immunoSEQ amplified the TCR beta CDR3 across 54 Vbeta and 13 Jbeta. TCRdb called the immunoSEQ multiplex PCR reads again in MiXCR, with one record for every CDR3 protein. The table lists some 300,000 distinct CDR3 sequences, 85% of them singletons.

Sequences were obtained from CD8+ T cells from PBMCs. V and J are TRBV5-1 and TRBJ2-2; D is perhaps TRBD1 (6 bases). This TCR was sampled from a human donor with multiple sclerosis. The CDR3 reads CASALQGAGELFF. The CDR3 DNA reads as TGCGCCAGCGCATTACAGGGAGCTGGGGAGCTGTTTTTT.